This is a list of T cell receptor beta chains from one sample in a study of identifying expanded T cells in peripheral blood. The protocol was immunoSEQ multiplex PCR, while the TCRdb copy is restricted to in-frame clones and leaves out a portion. The table has about 89,000 clones, approximately 84% seen once. The sample consisted of blood. The receptors shown here come from a person between 18 and 70 years old in good health. Both conserved end residues are part of each CDR3.

V gene,CDR3 protein
TRBV29-1,CSVEAGPQDTQYF
TRBV5-4,CASSRPGTGYEQYF
TRBV2,CASAGTGGNQPQHF
TRBV4-1,CASSQGQDVVGYTF
TRBV7-9,CASSLPDFTDYGYTF
TRBV5-1,CASSPNPRGPSSGNTIYF
TRBV2,CASDGTTEAFF
TRBV7-2,CASSSTRSARLRETQYF
TRBV7-8,CASSPRGISSGANVLTF
TRBV10-3,CAISARGTGLARETQYF
TRBV6-5,CASSYRGQGESEQYF
TRBV7-2,CASRGPNQPQHF
TRBV7-9,CASSPSPQMNTEAFF
TRBV5-4,CASSPPRPSNEQFF
TRBV9,CASSVEGGYQPQHF
TRBV5-1,CASSTPGTANYGYTF
TRBV7-2,CASSLGGGGARETQYF
TRBV19,CASSMKQYPREYEQYF
TRBV12-5,CASGSGLLGAFF
TRBV4-3,CASSQERGNYGYTF
TRBV7-9,CASSSEGTAEAFF
TRBV5-6,CASILHGEAFF